The clone carrying this T cell receptor beta chain was picked up many times. The antigen is unknown. The CDR3 has 12 amino acids. Trimming removed 6 bases from V and 7 bases from J, with 10 bases in between. Regarding time point: persistent/refractory GD, antithyroid drugs over 5 years with positive TRAb. PBMC-derived RNA was used for the TCR library. The sample belongs to a study of regulatory T cells in long-lasting Graves disease. Study background: More than 5 years of antithyroid drugs with positive TSH receptor antibodies defined persistent Graves' disease. General observations from the study: Repertoires from persistent disease leaned toward TRBV28, TRBJ1-2 and TRBJ2-5.

For TCR beta, libraries came from iRepertoire HTBI primers and Arm-PCR of CDR3 regions. MiXCR, run by TCRdb on the multiplex PCR reads, gives a single entry per CDR3 protein. The repertoire holds 500,000 to 700,000 distinct CDR3 sequences, with about 30% as singletons. The chain carries TRBV12-3 or TRBV12-4 and TRBJ1-5; D unclear. The sequenced sample was peripheral blood mononuclear cells (PBMCs), obtained when the disease was refractory, from a patient treated with antithyroid drugs. This clonotype originated in a female donor with Graves disease. The CDR3 nucleotides are TGTGCCAGCAGCTCCGGAGGACAGCCCCAGCATTTT. Amino acid sequence: CASSSGGQPQHF.